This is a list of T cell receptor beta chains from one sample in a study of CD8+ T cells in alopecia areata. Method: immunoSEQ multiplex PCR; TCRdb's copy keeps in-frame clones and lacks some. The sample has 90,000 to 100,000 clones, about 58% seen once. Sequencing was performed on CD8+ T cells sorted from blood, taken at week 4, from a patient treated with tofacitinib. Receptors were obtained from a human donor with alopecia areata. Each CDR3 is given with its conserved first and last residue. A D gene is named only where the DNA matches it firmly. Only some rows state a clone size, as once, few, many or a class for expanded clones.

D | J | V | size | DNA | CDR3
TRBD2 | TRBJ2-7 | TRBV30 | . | TGTGCCTGGAGTACGAGCGGGGAATACGAGCAGTACTTC | CAWSTSGEYEQYF
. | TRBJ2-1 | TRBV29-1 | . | TGCAGCGTAGGTAGCGGTTTAGTGAATGAGCAGTTCTTC | CSVGSGLVNEQFF
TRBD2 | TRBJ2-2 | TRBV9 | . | TGTGCCAGCAGCGCTAGCGGGATCGGGGAGCTGTTTTTT | CASSASGIGELFF
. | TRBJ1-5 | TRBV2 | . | TGTGCCAGCAGCCCGGGCTATAGCAATCAGCCCCAGCATTTT | CASSPGYSNQPQHF
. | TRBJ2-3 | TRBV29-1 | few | TGCAGCGTTGTGAGGACTGGTACGCAGTATTTT | CSVVRTGTQYF
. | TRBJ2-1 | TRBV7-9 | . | TGTGCCAGCAGCTTAGGGGGGGCGAGAGGTTTCTTC | CASSLGGARGFF
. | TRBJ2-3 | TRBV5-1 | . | TGCGCCGGGCCCGGCGGGCCTACCGGAGATACGCAGTATTTT | CAGPGGPTGDTQYF
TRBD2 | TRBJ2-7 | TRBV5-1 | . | TGCGCCAGCAGCTGGCTTATCGGGGCTAGCGGGCGATCCGTCTCCGAGCAGTACTTC | CASSWLIGASGRSVSEQYF
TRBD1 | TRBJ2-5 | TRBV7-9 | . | TGTGCCAGCAGCTACCCGGGACAGGGGACCCAAGAGACCCAGTACTTC | CASSYPGQGTQETQYF
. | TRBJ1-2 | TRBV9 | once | TGTGCCAGCAGCGGTAACTATGGCTACACCTTC | CASSGNYGYTF
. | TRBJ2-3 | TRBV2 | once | TGTGCCAGCAGTGTTCAGACAAGTAGCACAGATACGCAGTATTTT | CASSVQTSSTDTQYF
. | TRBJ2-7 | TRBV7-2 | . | TGTGCCAGCAGAGGATCCTACGAGCAGTACTTC | CASRGSYEQYF
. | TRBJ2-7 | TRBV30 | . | TGTGCCGGAACCGGGACACTCTACGAGCAGTACTTC | CAGTGTLYEQYF
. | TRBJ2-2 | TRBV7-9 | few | TGTGCCAGCAGCTTAGGGTCCGGGGAGCTGTTTTTT | CASSLGSGELFF
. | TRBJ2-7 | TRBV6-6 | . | TGTGCCAGCAGTTCTACGTACTACGAGCAGTACTTC | CASSSTYYEQYF
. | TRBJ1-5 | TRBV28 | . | TGTGCCAGCAGCCTAATGGTTAGCAATCAGCCCCAGCATTTT | CASSLMVSNQPQHF
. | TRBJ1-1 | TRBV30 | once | TGTGCCTGGAGAGGGTTGGAATCTGAAGCTTTCTTT | CAWRGLESEAFF
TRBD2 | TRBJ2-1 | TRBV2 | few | TGTGCCAGCAGTGGGCTAGCGGGGGGTAATGAGCAGTTCTTC | CASSGLAGGNEQFF
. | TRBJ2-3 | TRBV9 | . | TGTGCCAGCAGCGTAGGGGGCGAGAGAATCGACGATACGCAGTATTTT | CASSVGGERIDDTQYF
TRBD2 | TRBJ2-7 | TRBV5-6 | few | TGTGCCAGCAGCGTAGCGGGTAGCTCCTACGAGCAGTACTTC | CASSVAGSSYEQYF
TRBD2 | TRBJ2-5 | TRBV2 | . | TGTGCCGCAGGCGGGCTAGCGGGCTTCGGAGAGACCCAGTACTTC | CAAGGLAGFGETQYF
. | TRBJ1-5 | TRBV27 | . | TGTGCCAGCAGTACAAGAAATAGCAATCAGCCCCAGCATTTT | CASSTRNSNQPQHF
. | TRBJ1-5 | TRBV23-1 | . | TGCGCCAGCATTAGAGCCAGACAGCCCCAGCATTTT | CASIRARQPQHF
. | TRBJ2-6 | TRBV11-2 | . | TGTGCCAGCAGCCCGATTCGCAGGGGCTCAGGGGCCAACGTCCTGACTTTC | CASSPIRRGSGANVLTF
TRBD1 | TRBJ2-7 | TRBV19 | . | TGTGCCAGTAGGACGACAGGGGCCTACGAGCAGTACTTC | CASRTTGAYEQYF
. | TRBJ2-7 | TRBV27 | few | TGTGCCAGCAGTTTGATTGCGGGCGGGTACGAGCAGTACTTC | CASSLIAGGYEQYF
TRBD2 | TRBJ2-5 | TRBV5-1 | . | TGCGCCAGCAGCACGGGACTAGCGGGGAGCTCAGGGGAGACCCAGTACTTC | CASSTGLAGSSGETQYF
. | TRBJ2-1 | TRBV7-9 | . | TGTGCCAGCAGCTTAGGGTGGGTTTCATCTGAGCAGTTCTTC | CASSLGWVSSEQFF
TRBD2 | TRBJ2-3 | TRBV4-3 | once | TGCGCCAGCAGCCGAATAGCGGGAGGGCTGGATACGCAGTATTTT | CASSRIAGGLDTQYF
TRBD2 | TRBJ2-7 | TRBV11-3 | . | TGTGCCAGCAGCTTAATCACCCCCATGAGCGGGAGGGCCTACGAGCAGTACTTC | CASSLITPMSGRAYEQYF
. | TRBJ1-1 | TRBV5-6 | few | TGTGCCAGCAGCCCGACAGGGAACACTGAAGCTTTCTTT | CASSPTGNTEAFF
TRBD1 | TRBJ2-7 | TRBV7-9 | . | TGTGCCAGCAGCCAGGCAAAGACGTCCGGGACAGGGGAAGGCTACGAGCAGTACTTC | CASSQAKTSGTGEGYEQYF
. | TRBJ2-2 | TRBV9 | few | TGTGCCAGCAGCGTAGAAGGAGGGAGTCTCGGGGAGCTGTTTTTT | CASSVEGGSLGELFF
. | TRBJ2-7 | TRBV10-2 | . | TGCGCCAGCGAGGGCGCTCAGGACGAGCAGTACTTC | CASEGAQDEQYF
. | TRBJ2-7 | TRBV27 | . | TGTGCCAGCAGTTTGGGGGCCGACTACGAGCAGTACTTC | CASSLGADYEQYF
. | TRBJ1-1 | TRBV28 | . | TGTGCCAGCAGTTTTGGGGCAGGGACGAACACTGAAGCTTTCTTT | CASSFGAGTNTEAFF
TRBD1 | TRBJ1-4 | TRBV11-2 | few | TGTGCCAGCAGCTTGGGACAGTTATTGTTTTTT | CASSLGQLLFF
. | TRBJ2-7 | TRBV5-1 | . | TGCGCCAGCAGCTTTACCCCCGGGAGCTCCTACGAGCAGTACTTC | CASSFTPGSSYEQYF
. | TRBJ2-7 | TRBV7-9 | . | TGTGCCAGCACGGGGGCTCAAACGGACGAGCAGTACTTC | CASTGAQTDEQYF
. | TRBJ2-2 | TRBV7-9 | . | TGTGCCAGCAGCAGATCAATAGGGGACGGGGAGCTGTTTTTT | CASSRSIGDGELFF
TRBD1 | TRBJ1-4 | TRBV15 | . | TGTGCCACCAGCAGCGGTAGCAGGGGGCGCCTAGATGAAAAACTGTTTTTT | CATSSGSRGRLDEKLFF
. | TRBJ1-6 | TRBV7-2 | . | TGTGCCAGCAGCTTAGCGGATTTAGGACGGGCAGTGCTATACTCCTATAATTCACCCCTCCACTTT | CASSLADLGRAVLYSYNSPLHF
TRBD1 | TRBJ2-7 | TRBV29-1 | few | TGCAGCGTTGGAGACAGGGACTACGAGCAGTACTTC | CSVGDRDYEQYF